The 4 T cell receptor beta chains given below trace back to one sample, sequenced in a study of CD8+ T cells in alopecia areata. Treatment: oral pan-JAK inhibitor, 5-10 mg twice daily. Collected material from alopecia areata patients comprised lesional scalp punch biopsies and peripheral blood. cDNA reverse transcribed from extracted RNA served as the sequencing template. Clones were sequenced by immunoSEQ multiplex PCR, and TCRdb holds only the in-frame ones, with some missing. The data show fewer than 25,000 clones, about 60% seen once. The material sequenced was skin, taken at week 4, from a patient treated with tofacitinib. The receptor source for this set is a human donor with alopecia areata.

The chain combines TRBV7-2 with TRBJ1-2; TRBD1 might be the D (5 bases). V lost 5 bases to trimming and J lost 6 bases, with 19 bases between them. CDR1 is SGHTA and CDR2 is FQGNSA in the germline V gene. The CDR3 spans 15 residues. The CDR3 reads CASSRGRGILDGYTF. The CDR3 DNA follows: TGTGCCAGCAGCCGGGGGAGGGGCATCCTTGATGGCTACACCTTC.

The chain couples TRBV2 to TRBJ2-5; 10 bases match TRBD1. The tail of the sequence fits TRBJ2-7 better, so the J call may be wrong. Germline V gene data show CDR1 as SNHLY and CDR2 as FYNNEI. The CDR3 covers 15 residues. In nucleotides, the CDR3 is TGTGCCAGCAGCGGCCGGGACAGGGGATTTTACGAGCAGTACTTC. It codes for CASSGRDRGFYEQYF.

The rearrangement joins TRBV7-2 to TRBJ1-2; unclear D gene. With 1 base removed from V and 3 bases from J, the gap between germline ends came to 9 bases. The germline V gene has CDR1 SGHTA and CDR2 FQGNSA. CDR3 size: 14 residues. The CDR3: CASSLVVADYGYTF. The CDR3 DNA reads as TGTGCCAGCAGCTTAGTCGTGGCAGACTATGGCTACACCTTC.

This clone was found a few times. The chain employs TRBV7-3 and TRBJ2-1; TRBD2 agrees at 9 bases. J lost 8 bases, V lost 5 bases, and 13 bases had no gene match. Per germline, CDR1 SGHTA and CDR2 FQGTGA. The CDR3 is 16 residues long. The CDR3 sequence: CASSRPMAGGHYEQFF. CDR3 DNA sequence: TGTGCCAGCAGCCGCCCAATGGCGGGGGGGCACTATGAGCAGTTCTTC.